Listed below are T cell receptor beta chains from one sample, sequenced in a study of T cells in localized non-small cell lung cancer. TCRdb's copy holds only in-frame clones and misses some; the assay was immunoSEQ multiplex PCR. This table has roughly 70,000 clones, roughly nine tenths appearing once. The source was peripheral blood, collected before any cancer treatment. The receptors originated from a male donor aged 60 or older with stage III squamous cell lung carcinoma. The CDR3 runs from the conserved cysteine through the conserved F or W. The D gene is left open where the match is weak. Size is omitted from some rows. Given values are once, few, many or a class for expanded clones.

clone size: many
D gene: .
J gene: TRBJ2-3
V gene: TRBV7-9
CDR3 protein: CASSHVEDPADTQYF
CDR3 DNA: TGTGCCAGCAGCCACGTCGAAGACCCCGCAGATACGCAGTATTTT

clone size: .
D gene: TRBD1
J gene: TRBJ1-1
V gene: TRBV7-2
CDR3 protein: CASSLQGVKDTEAFF
CDR3 DNA: TGTGCCAGCAGCTTACAGGGGGTAAAGGACACTGAAGCTTTCTTT

clone size: once
D gene: .
J gene: TRBJ1-2
V gene: TRBV28
CDR3 protein: CASSLVARDGYTF
CDR3 DNA: TGTGCCAGCAGTTTAGTGGCCCGGGATGGCTACACCTTC

clone size: .
D gene: .
J gene: TRBJ1-3
V gene: TRBV18
CDR3 protein: CASSPSGYSGNTIYF
CDR3 DNA: TGTGCCAGCTCACCATCCGGATACTCTGGAAACACCATATATTTT

clone size: .
D gene: .
J gene: TRBJ1-4
V gene: TRBV5-4
CDR3 protein: CASSLLGIGEKLFF
CDR3 DNA: TGTGCCAGCAGCTTGCTAGGAATAGGGGAAAAACTGTTTTTT

clone size: .
D gene: .
J gene: TRBJ2-3
V gene: TRBV7-6
CDR3 protein: CASSRPVSGTDTQYF
CDR3 DNA: TGTGCCAGCAGCCGCCCCGTTTCTGGCACAGATACGCAGTATTTT

clone size: .
D gene: TRBD2
J gene: TRBJ2-5
V gene: TRBV6-5
CDR3 protein: CASSYSERGDQETQYF
CDR3 DNA: TGTGCCAGCAGTTACTCAGAGCGGGGGGATCAAGAGACCCAGTACTTC

clone size: .
D gene: TRBD1
J gene: TRBJ1-5
V gene: TRBV30
CDR3 protein: CAWSGRTGFNQPQHF
CDR3 DNA: TGTGCCTGGAGTGGCAGGACAGGGTTCAATCAGCCCCAGCATTTT

clone size: .
D gene: .
J gene: TRBJ1-5
V gene: TRBV18
CDR3 protein: CASSPPGQPQHF
CDR3 DNA: TGTGCCAGCTCACCACCGGGTCAGCCCCAGCATTTT

clone size: .
D gene: TRBD2
J gene: TRBJ2-5
V gene: TRBV11-2
CDR3 protein: CASSFRLAGGQETQYF
CDR3 DNA: TGTGCCAGCAGTTTTAGACTAGCGGGGGGACAAGAGACCCAGTACTTC

clone size: .
D gene: TRBD1
J gene: TRBJ1-1
V gene: TRBV29-1
CDR3 protein: CSVVTGATEASF
CDR3 DNA: TGCAGCGTCGTAACAGGGGCCACTGAAGCTTCCTTT

clone size: .
D gene: TRBD1
J gene: TRBJ1-1
V gene: TRBV5-1
CDR3 protein: CASSLGGQGNTEAFF
CDR3 DNA: TGCGCCAGCAGCTTGGGTGGACAGGGAAACACTGAAGCTTTCTTT

clone size: .
D gene: .
J gene: TRBJ1-1
V gene: TRBV12-5
CDR3 protein: CASGLVHGGMNTEAFF
CDR3 DNA: TGTGCTAGTGGTTTGGTACACGGAGGGATGAACACTGAAGCTTTCTTT

clone size: .
D gene: .
J gene: TRBJ1-4
V gene: TRBV2
CDR3 protein: CASRVKPGTNEKLFF
CDR3 DNA: TGTGCCAGCAGAGTTAAACCTGGAACTAATGAAAAACTGTTTTTT

clone size: .
D gene: TRBD2
J gene: TRBJ2-5
V gene: TRBV2
CDR3 protein: CATTRGGLGEETQYF
CDR3 DNA: TGTGCCACCACTCGGGGGGGACTAGGGGAGGAGACCCAGTACTTC